This T cell receptor beta chain was sequenced during a study of Ad26.COV2.S vaccination and SARS-CoV-2 variants. On the study more broadly: The trial was COV1001 and the donor's arm was Ad26.COV2.S. Study findings and constraints: Higher spike-specific TCR breadth was found in vaccine recipients than in placebo recipients. An underestimation of total T cell responses may have resulted from the TCR breadth and depth analyses.

TCRdb's copy holds only in-frame clones and misses some; the assay was immunoSEQ multiplex PCR. Here the sample spans about 400,000 clones, approximately 89% being singletons. Comments on this clone: Its antigen is unidentified.

The V end was cut by 6 bases, the J end by 4 bases, with 17 bases between. The CDR3 has 15 residues. The germline V gene has CDR1 MRHNA and CDR2 SNTAGT. Noted treatment: roughly 19 received Ad26.COV2.S at low or high dose, single or two shots; about 5 received placebo; per-sample allocation not given. Repertoires come from day 63 after the first vaccine or placebo injection. The chain joins TRBV6-4 to TRBJ2-3, with a weak D call TRBD2 (6 bases). This receptor was obtained from a person aged 18-60 years who received the Ad26.COV2.S COVID-19 vaccine or a placebo. This specimen was peripheral blood, taken in a trial of Ad26.COV2.S vaccine versus placebo. The CDR3 spells CASSSGGTSADTQYF. In DNA, the CDR3 is TGTGCCAGCAGCTCCGGCGGGACCTCGGCAGATACGCAGTATTTT.